The next 11 T cell receptor beta chains were all read from a single sample in a study of siplizumab effects on memory and regulatory T cells. TCRdb's copy holds only in-frame clones and misses some; the assay was immunoSEQ multiplex PCR. The table lists 110,000 or so clones, 92% of them singletons, with 0.65% to 0.9% in the top ten. Sequenced: Tregs sorted from blood. The receptors were sampled from a human donor in good health.

The rearrangement joins TRBV10-3 to TRBJ1-1, with 8 bases that match TRBD1. The CDR3 extends over 14 amino acids. V shed 6 bases and J 1 base; nucleotides not matched to a gene: 4. Germline CDR1 and CDR2: ENHRY and SYGVKD. Written as DNA, the CDR3 is TGTGCCATCAGCTTACAGGGGGGGAACACTGAAGCTTTCTTT. This sequence encodes CAISLQGGNTEAFF.

This clone appeared a few times. The rearrangement links TRBV19 to TRBJ1-5; 7 bases align to TRBD1. V trimming: 7 bases; J trimming: 1 base; junction bases outside the gene matches: 7. Germline assignment: CDR1 LNHDA and CDR2 SQIVND (reference sequence). The CDR3 extends over 15 amino acids. CDR3 sequence (DNA): TGTGCCAGTACCAGACAGGGCTCGAGCAATCAGCCCCAGCATTTT. Encoded protein: CASTRQGSSNQPQHF.

This clone was seen a single time. The chain couples TRBV20-1 to TRBJ2-3; D is ambiguous. CDR3 length: 10 residues. Germline loops: CDR1 DFQATT, CDR2 SNEGSKA (reference sequence). V was clipped by 3 bases and J by 7 bases, with 5 bases between them. CDR3 nucleotide sequence: TGCAGTGCTAGTATATATACGCAGTATTTT. Its protein product is CSASIYTQYF.

In DNA form, the CDR3 reads TGCGCCAGCAGCTTGGCGGTTCGTACAGACCAAGAGACCCAGTACTTC. Translating it yields CASSLAVRTDQETQYF. V is TRBV5-1 and J is TRBJ2-5; D call uncertain. Germline CDR1 reads SGHRS; CDR2 reads YFSETQ. The CDR3 loop spans 16 amino acids. V was trimmed by 0 bases and J by 0 bases, leaving 12 bases between them.

J is TRBJ2-2 and V is TRBV5-1; 8 bases align to TRBD1. Germline CDR1 reads SGHRS; CDR2 reads YFSETQ. The length of the CDR3 is 16 residues. J was trimmed by 3 bases and V by 0 bases; bases with no gene match: 4. The CDR3 nucleotides are TGCGCCAGCAGCTTGGTGCAGGGGGCTCACACCGGGGAGCTGTTTTTT. Its protein is CASSLVQGAHTGELFF.

The rearrangement joins TRBV2 to TRBJ2-1; tentatively, D is TRBD2 (5 bases). V was clipped by 2 bases and J by 9 bases, with 8 bases between them. In germline, CDR1 is SNHLY, CDR2 FYNNEI. The CDR3 runs 12 residues. Here the CDR3 DNA reads TGTGCCAGCAGTGAATTTGCGGGTGAGCAGTTCTTC. It encodes CASSEFAGEQFF.

The chain joins TRBV6-5 to TRBJ2-3; D gene uncertain. Trimming cost V 0 bases and J 4 bases, with 8 bases left between them. CDR1 and CDR2 (germline): MNHEY, SVGAGI. The CDR3 consists of 14 residues. CDR3 residues: CASSYSNMADTQYF. Written as DNA, the CDR3 is TGTGCCAGCAGTTACTCGAACATGGCAGATACGCAGTATTTT.

This sequence joins TRBV13 and TRBJ2-5, with D maybe TRBD2 (6 bases). Trimming removed 5 bases from V and 1 base from J, with 11 bases in between. The CDR3 runs 14 residues. Germline loops: CDR1 PRHDT, CDR2 FYEKMQ (reference sequence). The CDR3 region has the DNA TGTGCCAGCAGCCGAATTAGCGGCCAAGAGACCCAGTACTTC. As protein: CASSRISGQETQYF.

The V gene is TRBV10-3, the J gene TRBJ1-1, with D uncertain. The germline V gene encodes CDR1 ENHRY and CDR2 SYGVKD. The V end lost 4 bases, the J end lost 1 base, and 1 base lay between the germline ends. The CDR3 loop spans 11 amino acids. The CDR3 spells CAISGNTEAFF. The CDR3 DNA reads TGTGCCATCAGTGGGAACACTGAAGCTTTCTTT.

The chain has TRBV11-2 and TRBJ1-1; the match to TRBD1 covers 8 bases. Germline values: CDR1 SGHAT, CDR2 FQNNGV. Losses at the gene ends were 7 bases for V and 4 bases for J; bases not matched to a gene: 5. This CDR3 comprises 13 residues. The CDR3 DNA follows: TGTGCCAGCAAACGGACAGGGACCACTGAAGCTTTCTTT. This gives the protein CASKRTGTTEAFF.

The chain couples TRBV6-5 to TRBJ2-3; perhaps TRBD2 as D (5 bases). Trimming stripped 6 bases from V and 1 base from J, with 14 bases between. This CDR3 is built from 15 residues. CDR1 is MNHEY, CDR2 SVGAGI, per germline. In nucleotides, the CDR3 is TGTGCCAGCAGCGCGCTAGCATGGGGCACAGATACGCAGTATTTT. Its translation: CASSALAWGTDTQYF.